The 3 T cell receptor beta chains below were found in one sample sequenced in a study of blood T cell repertoires in COVID-19. Only in-frame clones appear in the TCRdb table, and some are missing; sequencing was by immunoSEQ multiplex PCR. The sample has 7,000 or so clones; around 89% are singletons. The sequencing sample was made of peripheral blood. The source of these receptors is a man older than 75 with active COVID-19.

This clone was seen only a few times. J is TRBJ2-2 and V is TRBV7-9; TRBD2 matches at 7 bases. This CDR3 has 14 amino acids. Germline V gene lookup returns CDR1 SEHNR and CDR2 FQNEAQ (reference sequence). Germline trimming cut 5 bases from V and 6 bases from J; bases unmatched to any gene: 6. The CDR3 DNA reads as TGTGCCAGCAGCCTACGGACTAGTCCCGGGGAGCTGTTTTTT. Translating it yields CASSLRTSPGELFF.

V and J are TRBV3-1 (or the pseudogene TRBV3-2) and TRBJ1-2; D is unresolved. Trimming removed 0 bases from V and 5 bases from J, with 10 bases in between. CDR3 length: 14 residues. Germline V gene lookup returns CDR1 LGHDT and CDR2 YNNKEL (reference sequence). CDR3 DNA sequence: TGTGCCAGCAGCCAAGACCACAGAGTTTATGGCTACACCTTC. This gives the protein CASSQDHRVYGYTF.

This clone was observed once. The chain combines TRBV10-3 with TRBJ1-1; 7 bases fit TRBD1. Germline V gene data show CDR1 as ENHRY and CDR2 as SYGVKD. Trimming took 0 bases from V and 11 from J; bases not matched to a gene: 12. The CDR3 is 15 residues long. As DNA, the CDR3 is TGTGCCATCAGTGAGTCGACTAGACAGGGTAAATTGGCTTTCTTT. Translation gives CAISESTRQGKLAFF.